One sample yielded the 11 T cell receptor beta chains listed below, sequenced in a study of T cell changes during pregnancy in multiple sclerosis. TCRdb keeps only in-frame clones here, not all; method: immunoSEQ multiplex PCR. In the table there are roughly 31,000 clones, about 89% of which are singletons. Sequencing used CD8+ T cells from peripheral blood mononuclear cells, obtained before pregnancy. The origin of the receptors is a female donor with multiple sclerosis, enrolled in a pregnancy study.

This chain joins TRBV9 and TRBJ2-2; 12 nucleotides align to TRBD1. Losses at the gene ends were 3 bases for V and 0 bases for J; bases not matched to a gene: 9. Per germline, CDR1 SGDLS and CDR2 YYNGEE. This CDR3 has 19 amino acids. CDR3 residues: CASSDRVGQGASNTGELFF. The CDR3, as DNA: TGTGCCAGCAGCGACCGGGTGGGACAGGGGGCGTCGAACACCGGGGAGCTGTTTTTT. Using reference TRBV9 and TRBJ2-2 for the parts outside the CDR3, the full variable domain is DSGVTQTPKHLITATGQRVTLRCSPRSGDLSVYWYQQSLDQGLQFLIQYYNGEERAKGNILERFSAQQFPDLHSELNLSSLELGDSALYFCASSDRVGQGASNTGELFFGEGSRLTVL.

The V call is TRBV21-1, the J call TRBJ2-5; no DNA check was done on the table's D call, TRBD2. TRBV21-1 is a pseudogene. This CDR3 contains 18 residues. CDR3: CASSKVKLAGGLQETQYF. CDR3 DNA: TGTGCCAGCAGCAAAGTGAAACTAGCGGGGGGGCTTCAAGAGACCCAGTACTTC.

The chain couples TRBV6-5 to TRBJ2-1, with 8 positions matching TRBD1. J gave up 1 base and V 6 bases, and 5 bases lay outside the gene matches. Germline assignment: CDR1 MNHEY and CDR2 SVGAGI. There are 15 residues in the CDR3. The CDR3 loop is CASSLGQESYNEQFF. Here the CDR3 DNA reads TGTGCCAGCAGCTTGGGACAGGAGTCCTACAATGAGCAGTTCTTC.

This clone was counted a few times. V is TRBV6-4 and J is TRBJ2-2; TRBD2 matches at 10 bases. Germline V lookup: CDR1 MRHNA, CDR2 SNTAGT. The CDR3 spans 15 residues. V gave up 4 bases and J gave up 8 bases; unmatched junction bases: 7. The CDR3 is CASSALAGVSGELFF. CDR3 nucleotide sequence: TGTGCCAGCAGTGCGCTAGCGGGGGTATCTGGGGAGCTGTTTTTT.

This clone is medium-sized by share. This chain joins TRBV4-2 and TRBJ2-3; 9 nucleotides match TRBD2. V was clipped by 0 bases and J by 4 bases; unmatched bases: 5. Germline-derived CDR1 and CDR2 are LGHNA and YNFKEQ. There are 16 residues in the CDR3. The CDR3 loop is CASSQDRRGGPDTQYF. CDR3 nucleotides: TGTGCCAGCAGCCAAGATCGGCGGGGGGGCCCAGATACGCAGTATTTT.

As DNA, the CDR3 is TGTGCCAGCAGTGAACTGGCGGGGGGCCTTCCGTACAATGAGCAGTTCTTC. It yields the protein CASSELAGGLPYNEQFF. The gene calls are TRBV2 and TRBJ2-1; 8 bases match TRBD2. This CDR3 has 17 amino acids. V lost 2 bases to trimming and J lost 4 bases; unmatched junction nucleotides: 10. Per the germline V gene, CDR1 is SNHLY and CDR2 is FYNNEI.

The V gene is TRBV4-1, the J gene TRBJ1-3, with D uncertain. The germline V gene encodes CDR1 MGHRA and CDR2 YSYEKL. The CDR3 covers 16 residues. Trimming left V 0 bases short and J 2 bases short, with 11 bases between. The CDR3 coding sequence is TGCGCCAGCAGCCAAGAAAACGGTCGCGCTGGAAACACCATATATTTT. Translation: CASSQENGRAGNTIYF.

This chain uses TRBV13 with TRBJ2-3, with TRBD1 identical over 9 bases. CDR3 length: 16 amino acids. V trimming: 5 bases; J trimming: 2 bases; junction bases outside the gene matches: 8. Germline V lookup: CDR1 PRHDT, CDR2 FYEKMQ (reference sequence). The CDR3 reads CASSALTGGLTDTQYF. In DNA, the CDR3 is TGTGCCAGCAGCGCCCTGACAGGGGGTCTCACAGATACGCAGTATTTT.

This chain links TRBV25-1 with TRBJ2-7, with a tentative D call TRBD2 (5 bases). The CDR3 contains 12 residues. V lost 3 bases and J lost 2, with 5 bases in between. Per germline, CDR1 MGHDK and CDR2 SYGVNS. DNA for the CDR3: TGTGCCAGCAGTGACGGGACCTACGAGCAGTACTTC. It codes for CASSDGTYEQYF.

The rearrangement links TRBV7-9 to TRBJ1-6, with a weak D call TRBD1 (6 bases). CDR1 is SEHNR, CDR2 FQNEAQ, per germline (reference sequence). The CDR3 loop spans 17 amino acids. Between the trimmed V and J ends, which lost 5 bases and 9 bases, there was a span of 23 bases. CDR3 sequence reads: CASSVGWLDSSASPLHF. CDR3 sequence (DNA): TGTGCCAGCAGCGTTGGTTGGTTGGACAGCTCGGCTTCACCCCTCCACTTT.

A single count supports this clone. The V call is TRBV28, the J call TRBJ2-1, with a tentative D call TRBD2 (5 bases). The CDR3 extends over 16 amino acids. Germline lookup yields CDR1 MDHEN and CDR2 SYDVKM. Trimming removed 6 bases from V and 0 bases from J, with 15 bases in between. The CDR3 here is CASSPIGESSYNEQFF. The DNA of the CDR3 is TGTGCCAGCAGCCCCATCGGGGAGAGCTCCTACAATGAGCAGTTCTTC.